This T cell receptor (beta chain) comes out of a study of T cells after yellow fever vaccination. This clonotype was observed at least ten times. The target antigen is unknown. The 5'RACE template-switching step produced TCR cDNA and added a universal primer site and UMIs. Via MiXCR, TCRdb re-called the 5' RACE reads, giving one row per CDR3 protein. The sample consists of 300,000 to 350,000 distinct CDR3 sequences, about 10% of them appearing once. Germline V gene data show CDR1 as SEHNR and CDR2 as FQNEAQ (reference sequence). The CDR3 is 14 amino acids. V lost 3 bases and J lost 0, with 8 bases in between. Study results and limitations: Contaminants from the bulk population, in the form of abundant clonotypes, could be found in FACS-sorted repertoires. Peak timing came faster in the weaker secondary response, day 5 versus 15.

The sample in question was CD4+ T cells sorted from PBMCs, obtained 45 days after the yellow fever booster vaccination. This receptor was taken from a man between 18 and 35 years old who received the YFV17D yellow fever vaccine. V is TRBV7-9 and J is TRBJ1-1; TRBD1 might be the D (6 bases). CDR3 residues: CASSLGGLNTEAFF. The CDR3 region has the DNA TGTGCCAGCAGCTTGGGGGGCCTGAACACTGAAGCTTTCTTT.